This passage covers 11 T cell receptor beta chains from one sample sequenced in a study of read filtering for tumor transcriptome and immune sequencing. This library used roughly 0.4 ug RNA and molecular barcoded adaptors spanning alpha/delta and beta/gamma chains. TCRdb re-called the reads with MiXCR, one entry per CDR3 protein. The data show about 86,000 distinct CDR3 sequences, with around an eighth seen just once and just under 15% held by the top ten. What was sequenced was a population of CD138-negative cells sorted from bone marrow. The origin of the receptors is a donor aged 40 or older with multiple myeloma.

In its sample, this clonotype was seen a few times. V usage is TRBV5-1 and J usage is TRBJ2-1, with 7 nucleotides matching TRBD2. Germline CDR1 reads SGHRS; CDR2 reads YFSETQ. The V gene end was trimmed by 2 bases and the J gene end by 5 bases; junction bases not matched to a gene: 7. This CDR3 has 15 residues. CDR3 coding DNA: TGCGCCAGCAGCTTTGGAGGGGACTACCACAATGAGCAGTTCTTC. Its protein product is CASSFGGDYHNEQFF.

This clonotype was counted many times. This chain links TRBV11-2 with TRBJ1-4; no firm D call. CDR3 size: 15 residues. Germline lookup yields CDR1 SGHAT and CDR2 FQNNGV. With 5 bases removed from V and 0 bases from J, the gap between germline ends came to 10 bases. Here the CDR3 DNA reads TGTGCCAGCAGCCGTACGTTGGCAACTAATGAAAAACTGTTTTTT. Protein: CASSRTLATNEKLFF. Together with reference TRBV11-2 and TRBJ1-4, the CDR3 gives the full variable domain: EAGVAQSPRYKIIEKRQSVAFWCNPISGHATLYWYQQILGQGPKLLIQFQNNGVVDDSQLPKDRFSAERLKGVDSTLKIQPAKLEDSAVYLCASSRTLATNEKLFFGSGTQLSVL.

This clonotype was seen more than once but under ten times. A much larger clone differs from this one at a single base, so this may be a read error. The CDR3 is CASSPKGDSITDTLYF. The CDR3, as DNA: TGTGCCAGCAGCCCGAAGGGGGACTCGATCACAGATACGCTGTATTTT. The chain recombines TRBV7-9 with TRBJ2-3; D is possibly TRBD1 or TRBD2 (6 bases each). CDR3 size: 16 residues. The germline V gene encodes CDR1 SEHNR and CDR2 FQNEAQ (reference sequence).

With regard to this clonotype: Possible read error: a much larger clone is one base away. The chain couples TRBV12-3 or TRBV12-4 to TRBJ2-2; D is perhaps TRBD2 (6 bases). The CDR3 length is 16 residues. The germline V and J ends were trimmed by 6 bases and 4 bases, with 18 bases remaining between them. CDR3 nucleotides: TGTGCCAGCAGCTCCGATCCGGGACTTTTCACCGGGGAGCTGTTTTTT. This sequence encodes CASSSDPGLFTGELFF.

Of note for this clonotype: A much larger clone is a single base away; this may be a read error. The chain employs TRBV4-1 and TRBJ1-5; D is perhaps TRBD1 (5 bases). Germline V gene data show CDR1 as MGHRA and CDR2 as YSYEKL. The CDR3 sequence is 15 residues long. The CDR3 reads CASGQTGQGNQPQHF. In nucleotides, the CDR3 is TGCGCCAGCGGCCAAACCGGGCAGGGAAATCAGCCCCAGCATTTT.

Many counts were recorded for this clonotype. The rearrangement uses TRBV12-3 or TRBV12-4 and TRBJ2-7; 10 positions match TRBD1. V gave up 6 bases and J gave up 6 bases; unmatched junction bases: 8. CDR3 length: 14 residues. The CDR3 DNA reads TGTGCCAGCAGCTCCGGGACAGGGGACCGCGAGCAGTACTTC. Translated, it gives CASSSGTGDREQYF.

This clonotype was found many times. The chain carries TRBV5-1 and TRBJ2-3; 7 bases are a match to TRBD2. The trim removed 4 bases at V and 1 base at J, leaving 3 bases unmatched. CDR1 is SGHRS and CDR2 is YFSETQ in the germline V gene. This CDR3 contains 14 residues. In nucleotides, the CDR3 is TGCGCCAGCAGCGATGCGGGAGGCACAGATACGCAGTATTTT. Protein sequence: CASSDAGGTDTQYF.

This clonotype was recorded many times. The chain has TRBV7-3 and TRBJ2-7; 8 nucleotides agree with TRBD2. CDR3 length: 13 residues. J was trimmed by 6 bases and V by 4 bases; bases with no gene match: 5. CDR1 is SGHTA and CDR2 is FQGTGA in the germline V gene. CDR3 region: CASSSTGGGEQYF. Here the CDR3 DNA reads TGTGCCAGCAGCTCAACGGGGGGGGGCGAGCAGTACTTC.

In its sample, this clonotype was seen many times. The V call is TRBV6-5, the J call TRBJ2-1, with D possibly matching TRBD1 (5 bases). Germline values: CDR1 MNHEY, CDR2 SVGAGI. Trimming removed 6 bases from V and 6 bases from J, with 9 bases in between. The CDR3 contains 12 residues. In DNA, the CDR3 is TGTGCCAGCAGGACAGAAATCAATGAGCAGTTCTTC. It is translated as CASRTEINEQFF.

In this sample, this clonotype turned up many times. The DNA for the CDR3 is TGTGCCAGCAGCTTAATCCCCCTAGCGGGTCGCTCTGGGGCCAACGTCCTGACTTTC. It is translated as CASSLIPLAGRSGANVLTF. This chain joins TRBV7-3 and TRBJ2-6; 8 bases agree with TRBD2. With 1 base clipped from V and 0 bases from J, the junction kept 8 bases outside the gene matches. The CDR3 totals 19 residues. Germline CDR1 and CDR2: SGHTA and FQGTGA.

In its sample, this clonotype was seen many times. The chain has TRBV5-5 and TRBJ1-2; 10 nucleotides align to TRBD1. Germline V CDR1 and CDR2: SGHKS, YYEKEE (reference sequence). This CDR3 region has 16 residues. After removal of 2 bases from V and 8 bases from J, the junction contained 12 bases not matched to a gene. CDR3 in DNA: TGTGCCAGCAGCTTCTCCACCGGGACAGGGGCGGGAGGCTACACCTTC. Translated: CASSFSTGTGAGGYTF. Together with reference TRBV5-5 and TRBJ1-2, the CDR3 gives the full variable domain: DAGVTQSPTHLIKTRGQQVTLRCSPISGHKSVSWYQQVLGQGPQFIFQYYEKEERGRGNFPDRFSARQFPNYSSELNVNALLLGDSALYLCASSFSTGTGAGGYTFGSGTRLTVV.